This T cell receptor (beta chain) emerged from a study of blood T cell repertoires in COVID-19. Study information: Researchers got acute and convalescent COVID-19 samples from the United States, Italy and Spain.

V was pared by 2 bases and J by 2 bases, with 1 base of the junction left unmatched. Germline V lookup: CDR1 MNHEY, CDR2 SMNVEV (reference sequence). The CDR3 is made up of 14 amino acids. Measured with immunoSEQ multiplex PCR; TCRdb has only the in-frame clones, and not every one. Here the sample spans 150,000 to 200,000 clones, about 88% being singletons. The rearrangement links TRBV27 to TRBJ2-7; 9 bases match TRBD1. The sequence was collected from a woman older than 75 in a cohort sampled during active or convalescent COVID-19. Source material: peripheral blood. The CDR3: CASSLRDRAYEQYF. The CDR3 coding sequence is TGTGCCAGCAGTTTACGGGACAGGGCCTACGAGCAGTACTTC.